The rows below give T cell receptor beta chains drawn from one sample of a study of T cells in narcolepsy. Profiled with immunoSEQ multiplex PCR; TCRdb holds only in-frame clones, not every one. This sample has around 30,000 clones, with over 65% found just once. Sequencing was carried out using memory (CD45RA-) CD4+ T cells from blood. The receptor source for this set is a human donor in good health. The CDR3 runs from the conserved cysteine through the conserved F or W. A D gene is named only where the DNA matches it firmly. For some rows the clone size is stated as once, few or many, or as a class when expanded; others skip it.

clone size,V gene,D gene,J gene,CDR3 DNA,CDR3 protein
-,TRBV5-6,-,TRBJ2-2,TGTGCCAGCAGCGGCCCTGGCAGGGGAATGGCCGGGGAGCTGTTTTTT,CASSGPGRGMAGELFF
-,TRBV7-9,-,TRBJ2-2,TGTGCCAGCAGCTTACGTATCTCGTCGGGGGAGCTGTTTTTT,CASSLRISSGELFF
-,TRBV11-2,TRBD2,TRBJ2-3,TGTGCCAGCAGCTTTACCGTCAGCGGGACCACAGATACGCAGTATTTT,CASSFTVSGTTDTQYF
-,TRBV10-1,-,TRBJ2-7,TGCGCCAGCAGTGAGTCGGGCCGCCGGGAGCAGTACTTC,CASSESGRREQYF
-,TRBV28,-,TRBJ2-1,TGTGCCAGCAGTTCCCCCTCAGCGTACCCAACCGAGCAGTTCTTC,CASSSPSAYPTEQFF
-,TRBV6-4,TRBD1,TRBJ2-5,TGCGCCAGCAGTGACGGACAGGGGGCGGAGACCCAGTACTTC,CASSDGQGAETQYF
-,TRBV5-1,-,TRBJ1-1,TGCGCCAGCAGCGTGGACCACCCCGGGACTGAAGCTTTCTTT,CASSVDHPGTEAFF
few,TRBV6-5,TRBD2,TRBJ2-5,TGTGCCAGCAGTAGCGAGAGGGAGGGTAGGGAGACCCAGTACTTC,CASSSEREGRETQYF
few,TRBV7-2,TRBD2,TRBJ2-7,TGTGCCAGCAGCTTAAGCGGGGGATACGAGCAGTACTTC,CASSLSGGYEQYF
-,TRBV6-1,-,TRBJ2-5,TGTGCCAGCAGTGAAAGGGAGACCCAGTACTTC,CASSERETQYF
-,TRBV5-1,TRBD2,TRBJ2-5,TGCGCCAGCAGCACCCTAGCGGGGGATGAGACCCAGTACTTC,CASSTLAGDETQYF
-,TRBV7-8,-,TRBJ1-4,TGTGCCAGCAGCCACCCAAGAGGGGATGAAAAACTGTTTTTT,CASSHPRGDEKLFF
few,TRBV9,TRBD2,TRBJ2-1,TGTGCCAGCAGCCGACTAGCGGGACGGGGGAACAATGAGCAGTTCTTC,CASSRLAGRGNNEQFF
-,TRBV18,TRBD2,TRBJ2-2,TGTGCCAGCTCACCGACTAGCGGGTTTACCGGGGAGCTGTTTTTT,CASSPTSGFTGELFF
-,TRBV5-6,-,TRBJ2-4,TGTGCCAGCAGCTTGGCCCACCAGGGAAACATTCAGTACTTC,CASSLAHQGNIQYF
-,TRBV30,TRBD1,TRBJ2-3,TGTGCCGGGGGACAGGGGAAAGATACGCAGTATTTT,CAGGQGKDTQYF
-,TRBV10-3,TRBD1,TRBJ2-2,TGTGCCACCTCGAAGGACAGGGCCCACGGCGGGGAGCTGTTTTTT,CATSKDRAHGGELFF
few,TRBV6-1,-,TRBJ1-5,TGTGCCGCCGTTACAGGGTTGGGGAATCAGCCCCAGCATTTT,CAAVTGLGNQPQHF
-,TRBV5-1,TRBD2,TRBJ2-1,TGCGCCAGCAGCTACACCGGGACTAGCGGGGTGAGCTCCTACAATGAGCAGTTCTTC,CASSYTGTSGVSSYNEQFF
-,TRBV4-2,TRBD1,TRBJ1-1,TGTGCCAGCAGCATGGGACAGGGTGGTACTGAAGCTTTCTTT,CASSMGQGGTEAFF
-,TRBV5-1,TRBD1,TRBJ1-3,TGCGCCAGCAGCTTGGGACAGGGGGCAAGCTCTGGAAACACCATATATTTT,CASSLGQGASSGNTIYF
-,TRBV18,TRBD1,TRBJ1-1,TGTGCCAGCTCACTGCAGTCGGGGACAGCCTCGTTTAGAGCTTTCTTT,CASSLQSGTASFRAFF
-,TRBV6-1,-,TRBJ2-1,TGTGCCAGCAGGGAGGGACGGTTCAATGAGCAGTTCTTC,CASREGRFNEQFF
-,TRBV6-4,-,TRBJ1-1,TGTGCCAGCAGATATGACTCCGCCCCGGGAACTGAAGCTTTCTTT,CASRYDSAPGTEAFF
-,TRBV7-9,TRBD1,TRBJ2-1,TGTGCCAGCAGCTTAAGGGCAGGGGGTTACAATGAGCAGTTCTTC,CASSLRAGGYNEQFF
-,TRBV7-2,TRBD1,TRBJ1-5,TGTGCCAGCAGCCAAGGGGACAGGACTTATAGCAATCAGCCCCAGCATTTT,CASSQGDRTYSNQPQHF
-,TRBV12-2,-,TRBJ2-7,TGTGCAAGTCGCTTAGCTCAGTACTCCTACGAGCAGTACTTC,CASRLAQYSYEQYF
-,TRBV7-3,-,TRBJ2-6,TGTGCCAGCAGCTTGATAGGATCTGGGGCCAACGTCCTGACTTTC,CASSLIGSGANVLTF
-,TRBV6-5,-,TRBJ2-7,TGTGCCAGCAGACCACGCGGGGCGGGGGAGCAGTACTTC,CASRPRGAGEQYF
-,TRBV28,-,TRBJ2-2,TGTGCCAGCAGCCCCGGGGGGCGCAACGGGGAGCTGTTTTTT,CASSPGGRNGELFF
-,TRBV7-9,TRBD1,TRBJ1-6,TGTGCCAGCAGCCCAGGACAGGGGCTAAATTCACCCCTCCACTTT,CASSPGQGLNSPLHF
-,TRBV11-2,-,TRBJ1-6,TGTGCCAGCAGCTTAAATCAGTTGGGGAATTCACCCCTCCACTTT,CASSLNQLGNSPLHF
-,TRBV5-1,TRBD1,TRBJ1-4,TGCGCCAGCAGCTTGGGAGGGACAGGGGCGGAAAAACTGTTTTTT,CASSLGGTGAEKLFF
once,TRBV7-2,-,TRBJ2-3,TGTGCCAGCAGCTTAGGGACCACAGATACGCAGTATTTT,CASSLGTTDTQYF
-,TRBV9,TRBD2,TRBJ2-1,TGTGCCAGCAGCCCCACCGGGACTACCTTATACAATGAGCAGTTCTTC,CASSPTGTTLYNEQFF
few,TRBV11-2,-,TRBJ2-7,TGTGCCAGCAGCTTAGAATTAGGAATCCTCTGGGAGCAGTACTTC,CASSLELGILWEQYF
-,TRBV5-1,TRBD1,TRBJ2-3,TGCGCCAGCAGCCTGGGACAGGGAATAGATACGCAGTATTTT,CASSLGQGIDTQYF
-,TRBV10-3,TRBD2,TRBJ2-1,TGTGCCATCAGAGATGATGGGGCTAGCGGAGAGCTCATAGGACGGCAGTTCTTC,CAIRDDGASGELIGRQFF
-,TRBV6-6,-,TRBJ2-7,TGTGCCAGCAGGGAAGGGGCTAGCAGATCCTACGAGCAGTACTTC,CASREGASRSYEQYF
-,TRBV9,-,TRBJ2-2,TGTGCCAGCAGCGTATCTGCCTCGAACACCGGGGAGCTGTTTTTT,CASSVSASNTGELFF
-,TRBV10-3,-,TRBJ1-3,TGTGCCATCAGTGAAACCCGACAGGCGCCCGGAAACACCATATATTTT,CAISETRQAPGNTIYF
-,TRBV6-1,TRBD2,TRBJ2-1,TGTGCCAGCAGTGTCGGGAGAACTAGCGCTTACAATGAGCAGTTCTTC,CASSVGRTSAYNEQFF
few,TRBV25-1,TRBD1,TRBJ1-2,TGTGCCAGCAGTGACGTTTTTCCGGGACAGGGGAACTATGGCTACACCTTC,CASSDVFPGQGNYGYTF
-,TRBV30,-,TRBJ2-2,TGTGCCTGGACTCCGGGACACCTGTTTTCGAGTGGGGAGCTGTTTTTT,CAWTPGHLFSSGELFF
-,TRBV7-9,-,TRBJ1-3,TGTGCCAGCAGCTTAGACGCCCCGAGCTCTGGAAACACCATATATTTT,CASSLDAPSSGNTIYF
-,TRBV6-1,-,TRBJ2-3,TGTGCCAGCAGGCGTAGCGGCTCATACACAGATACGCAGTATTTT,CASRRSGSYTDTQYF
-,TRBV27,TRBD1,TRBJ1-1,TGTGCCAGCAGTTTATTTGGGTTGGGACAGGGAGGCACTGAAGCTTTCTTT,CASSLFGLGQGGTEAFF
-,TRBV13,-,TRBJ1-1,TGTGCCAGCTCATTCGGGGGGCCTACTGAAGCTTTCTTT,CASSFGGPTEAFF
-,TRBV5-6,TRBD1,TRBJ1-1,TGTGCCAGCAGCTTGGTAGGGGGCGCGGGCACTGAAGCTTTCTTT,CASSLVGGAGTEAFF
-,TRBV7-2,TRBD1,TRBJ1-2,TGTGCCAGCAGCTTAACAAGACAGGGTGGCTACACCTTC,CASSLTRQGGYTF
-,TRBV7-9,-,TRBJ2-2,TGTGCCAGCAGCCTAGAGACCGGGGAGCTGTTTTTT,CASSLETGELFF
-,TRBV5-5,-,TRBJ2-7,TGTGCCAGCAGCTTGGGGCGAATGGTCTCCTACGAGCAGTACTTC,CASSLGRMVSYEQYF
few,TRBV11-2,TRBD2,TRBJ2-1,TGTGCCAGCAGCTTAGATATCACTAGCGGGAGCTCCTACAATGAGCAGTTCTTC,CASSLDITSGSSYNEQFF
-,TRBV19,-,TRBJ2-2,TGTGCCAGTAGTAAGGGTCAGGGAGATTATGGGAAGCTGTTTTTT,CASSKGQGDYGKLFF